This T cell receptor beta chain derives from a study of CD8 T cells in ankylosing spondylitis. As regards this clonotype: The antigen is unknown.

Construction of TCR beta libraries was performed using quantitative 5'-RACE with molecular barcodes. Via MiXCR, TCRdb re-called the 5' RACE reads, giving one row per CDR3 protein. The table records approximately 400,000 distinct CDR3 sequences, 17% of them present only once. Study results and caveats: About 8 highly homologous variants made up a TCR beta motif, and this motif appeared characteristic of ankylosing spondylitis blood. Reactive arthritis synovial fluid and blood previously showed some of these motif variants. Clones tied to disease were said to be significantly enriched in matched ankylosing spondylitis synovial fluid.

The specimen was blood, either unsorted or a sorted T cell fraction (not recorded which). The origin of this receptor is a male donor with ankylosing spondylitis.

CDR3 DNA: TGTGCCAGCAGTTTTATAGATAATAGAAGTTCACCCCTCCACTTT. Residues: CASSFIDNRSSPLHF. V is TRBV27 and J is TRBJ1-6; D remains unclear. This CDR3 is 15 amino acids long. Trimming took off 3 bases at V and 9 bases at J, with 15 bases between the two ends. Germline CDR1 and CDR2: MNHEY and SMNVEV (reference sequence).